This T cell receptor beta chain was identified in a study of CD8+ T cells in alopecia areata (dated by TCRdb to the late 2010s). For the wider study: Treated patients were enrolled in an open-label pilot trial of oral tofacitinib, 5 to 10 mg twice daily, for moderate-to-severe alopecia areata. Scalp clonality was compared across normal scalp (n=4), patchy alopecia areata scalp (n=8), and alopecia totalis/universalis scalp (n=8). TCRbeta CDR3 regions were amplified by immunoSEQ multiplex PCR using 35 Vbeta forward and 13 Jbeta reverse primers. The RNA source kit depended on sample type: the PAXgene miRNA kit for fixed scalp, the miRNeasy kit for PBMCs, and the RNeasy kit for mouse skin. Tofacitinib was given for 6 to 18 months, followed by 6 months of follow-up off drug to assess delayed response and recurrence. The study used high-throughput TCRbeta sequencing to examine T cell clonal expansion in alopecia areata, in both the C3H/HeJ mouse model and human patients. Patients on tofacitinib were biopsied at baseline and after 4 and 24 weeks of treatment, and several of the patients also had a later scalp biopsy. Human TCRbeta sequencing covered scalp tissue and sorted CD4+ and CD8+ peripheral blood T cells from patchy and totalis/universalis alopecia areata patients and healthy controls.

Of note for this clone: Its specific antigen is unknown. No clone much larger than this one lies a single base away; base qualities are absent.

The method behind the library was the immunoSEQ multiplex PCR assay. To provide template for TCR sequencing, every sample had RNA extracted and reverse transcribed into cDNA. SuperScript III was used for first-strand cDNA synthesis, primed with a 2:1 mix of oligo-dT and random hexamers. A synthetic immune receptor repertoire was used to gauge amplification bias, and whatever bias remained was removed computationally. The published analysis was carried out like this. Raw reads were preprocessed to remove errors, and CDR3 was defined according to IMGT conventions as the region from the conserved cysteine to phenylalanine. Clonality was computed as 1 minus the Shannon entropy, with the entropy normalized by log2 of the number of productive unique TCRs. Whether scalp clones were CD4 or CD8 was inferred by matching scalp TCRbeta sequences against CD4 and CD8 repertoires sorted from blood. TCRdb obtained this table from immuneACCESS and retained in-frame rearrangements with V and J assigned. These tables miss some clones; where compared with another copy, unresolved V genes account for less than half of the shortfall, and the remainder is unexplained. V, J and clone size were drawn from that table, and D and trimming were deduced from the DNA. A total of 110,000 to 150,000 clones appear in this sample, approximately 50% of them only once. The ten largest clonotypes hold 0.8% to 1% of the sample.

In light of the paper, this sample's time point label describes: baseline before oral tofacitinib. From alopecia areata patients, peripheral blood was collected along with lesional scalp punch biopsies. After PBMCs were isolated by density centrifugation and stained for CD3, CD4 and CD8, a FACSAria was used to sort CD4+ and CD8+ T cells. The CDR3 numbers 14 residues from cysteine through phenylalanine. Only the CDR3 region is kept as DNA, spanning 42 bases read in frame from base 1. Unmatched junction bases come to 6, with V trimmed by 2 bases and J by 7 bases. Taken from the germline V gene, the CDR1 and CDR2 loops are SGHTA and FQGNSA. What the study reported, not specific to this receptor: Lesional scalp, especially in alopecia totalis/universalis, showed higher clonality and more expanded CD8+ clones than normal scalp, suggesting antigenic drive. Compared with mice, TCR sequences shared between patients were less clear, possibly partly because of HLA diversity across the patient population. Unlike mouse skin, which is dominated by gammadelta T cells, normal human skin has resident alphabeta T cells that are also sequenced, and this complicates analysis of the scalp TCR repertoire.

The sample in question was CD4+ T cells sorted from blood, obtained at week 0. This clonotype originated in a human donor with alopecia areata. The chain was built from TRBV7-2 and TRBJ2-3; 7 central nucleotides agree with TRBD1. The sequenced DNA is TGTGCCAGCAGCTTACAGACAGGGAAGTATACGCAGTATTTT. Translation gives CASSLQTGKYTQYF.